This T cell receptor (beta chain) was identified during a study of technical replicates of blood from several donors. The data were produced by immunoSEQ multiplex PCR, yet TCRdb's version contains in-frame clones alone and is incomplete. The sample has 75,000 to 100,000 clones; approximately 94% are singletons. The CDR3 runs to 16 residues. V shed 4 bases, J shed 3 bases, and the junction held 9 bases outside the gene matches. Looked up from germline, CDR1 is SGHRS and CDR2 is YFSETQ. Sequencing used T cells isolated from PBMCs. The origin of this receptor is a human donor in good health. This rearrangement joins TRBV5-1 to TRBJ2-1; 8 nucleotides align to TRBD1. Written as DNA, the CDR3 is TGCGCCAGCAGCCCATCGACAGGGGCTTACTACAATGAGCAGTTCTTC. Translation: CASSPSTGAYYNEQFF.